This TCR beta chain was recorded in a study of metastatic and nonmetastatic thyroid tumors. Study-wide background: Malignant and benign thyroid patients had repertoires compared in peripheral blood and tumor or nodule tissue.

Not a single patient had been given any form of treatment at any point before undergoing thyroid surgery. Using MiXCR, TCRdb reanalyzed the PCR reads. The table lists tens of thousands of clones, over 20% of them singletons, with under 30% in the top ten. Germline V gene data show CDR1 as KGHSH and CDR2 as LQKENI. Trimming removed 6 bases from V and 0 bases from J; junction bases left unmatched: 7. CDR3 length: 15 amino acids. The rearrangement uses TRBV18 and TRBJ1-2; 7 bases are shared with TRBD1. The sequencing sample was made of blood. The clonotype comes from a female donor with papillary thyroid cancer or a benign thyroid nodule (not recorded which). Some clones in this sample may be carry-over from other donors' samples. CDR3 sequence reads: CASSRDRVANYGYTF. In DNA form, the CDR3 reads TGTGCCAGCTCCCGAGACAGGGTAGCTAACTATGGCTACACCTTC.